One and the same sample provided the 26 T cell receptor beta chains below, sequenced in a study of T cell responses to AZD1222 COVID-19 vaccine. TCRdb's table, derived via immunoSEQ multiplex PCR, lists solely in-frame clones and lacks some. Among 100,000 to 130,000 clones listed, around 90% were seen once. The starting material was peripheral blood, obtained on day 0 of AZD1222 vaccination. Receptor source: an adult in good health.

This chain joins TRBV23-1 and TRBJ1-1; D is ambiguous. TRBV23-1 is designated an ORF whose function remains uncertain. The CDR3 runs to 14 residues. Trimming pared 2 bases from V and 7 bases from J, leaving 14 bases between. CDR3 loop: CASSQPLTKDEAFF. The CDR3 coding sequence is TGCGCCAGCAGTCAACCACTCACCAAAGATGAAGCTTTCTTT.

This chain uses TRBV11-2 with TRBJ1-2, with D possibly being TRBD1 (5 bases). The V gene lost 6 bases and the J gene lost 5 bases, with 13 bases spanning the gap. Germline CDR1 SGHAT, CDR2 FQNNGV. CDR3 length: 13 residues. CDR3 protein: CASRGLGDYGYTF. The CDR3 DNA reads as TGTGCCAGCAGGGGTTTAGGGGATTATGGCTACACCTTC.

V gene TRBV13 combines with J gene TRBJ2-3, with 10 positions matching TRBD2. The germline gives CDR1 PRHDT, CDR2 FYEKMQ (reference sequence). The CDR3 sequence is 16 residues long. V lost 5 bases and J lost 7; bases outside the gene matches: 12. The CDR3: CASSQRRSGGAHTQYF. CDR3 DNA: TGTGCCAGCAGCCAGCGTAGGAGCGGGGGGGCCCATACGCAGTATTTT.

The rearrangement uses TRBV6-5 and TRBJ2-1; the match to TRBD1 covers 9 bases. The CDR3 runs to 13 residues. Germline CDR1 reads MNHEY; CDR2 reads SVGAGI. The J segment lost 4 bases and the V segment lost 9 bases, leaving 4 bases of the junction unmatched. CDR3 nucleotides: TGTGCCAGTGGACAGGGGCCTTACAATGAGCAGTTCTTC. Protein sequence: CASGQGPYNEQFF.

The V gene is TRBV9, the J gene TRBJ1-5; TRBD1 aligns across 7 bases. V shed 3 bases and J 2 bases; nucleotides not matched to a gene: 2. Looked up from germline, CDR1 is SGDLS and CDR2 is YYNGEE. The CDR3 runs 14 residues. Here the CDR3 reads CASSATGGNQPQHF. The CDR3 nucleotides are TGTGCCAGCAGCGCAACAGGGGGCAATCAGCCCCAGCATTTT. Drawing the rest from reference TRBV9 and TRBJ1-5, the complete variable domain is DSGVTQTPKHLITATGQRVTLRCSPRSGDLSVYWYQQSLDQGLQFLIQYYNGEERAKGNILERFSAQQFPDLHSELNLSSLELGDSALYFCASSATGGNQPQHFGDGTRLSIL.

This clone was seen once. The CDR3 bases are TGTGCCAGCACTACTACGGGAATTAGCACAGATACGCAGTATTTT. It yields the protein CASTTTGISTDTQYF. The J gene is TRBJ2-3, the V gene TRBV2; D may be TRBD2 (5 bases). This CDR3 region has 15 residues. Deletions cut 7 bases from V and 0 bases from J, with 14 bases between. Germline V gene data show CDR1 as SNHLY and CDR2 as FYNNEI. Supplemented by reference TRBV2 and TRBJ2-3, the full variable domain reads EPEVTQTPSHQVTQMGQEVILRCVPISNHLYFYWYRQILGQKVEFLVSFYNNEISEKSEIFDDQFSVERPDGSNFTLKIRSTKLEDSAMYFCASTTTGISTDTQYFGPGTRLTVL.

This chain uses TRBV11-3 with TRBJ2-7; possible D gene TRBD2, 6 bases. Trimming cost V 1 base and J 2 bases, with 15 bases left between them. The CDR3 extends over 16 amino acids. From germline, CDR1 is SGHNT and CDR2 YENEEA. This CDR3 is CASSLVTGGATYEQYF. The CDR3 DNA is TGTGCCAGCAGCTTAGTCACTGGCGGGGCCACCTACGAGCAGTACTTC.

The rearrangement uses TRBV5-4 and TRBJ1-4, with unresolved D. Trimming took 4 bases from V and 2 from J, leaving 12 bases between them. The CDR3 sequence is 15 residues long. Germline V gene lookup returns CDR1 SGHNT and CDR2 YYREEE (reference sequence). CDR3 residues: CASSTRVGTNEKLFF. In DNA form, the CDR3 reads TGTGCCAGCAGCACGCGGGTGGGGACTAATGAAAAACTGTTTTTT.

This chain connects TRBV21-1 to TRBJ2-7; the table calls TRBD1, which could not be checked here. TRBV21-1 is deemed a pseudogene. CDR3 length: 14 residues. Here the CDR3 reads CASIPTGQSYEQYF. In nucleotides, the CDR3 is TGTGCCAGCATCCCCACGGGACAGAGCTACGAGCAGTACTTC.

The chain joins TRBV23-1 to TRBJ1-2, with D hard to call. TRBV23-1 is filed as an ORF, its function uncertain. The V and J ends lost 0 bases and 3 bases respectively, with 17 bases between them. The CDR3 totals 17 residues. The CDR3 DNA follows: TGCGCCAGCAGTCAATCTGTGAGACACTCTCCACACTATGGCTACACCTTC. This translates into CASSQSVRHSPHYGYTF.

The V call is TRBV11-2, the J call TRBJ2-1; no firm D call. Germline V gene sequence: CDR1 SGHAT, CDR2 FQNNGV. The CDR3 spans 15 residues. Trimming cost V 1 base and J 8 bases, with 15 bases left between them. The chain's CDR3 is CASSLGSGQVDEQFF. CDR3 sequence (DNA): TGTGCCAGCAGCTTAGGGTCTGGGCAGGTCGATGAGCAGTTCTTC. The full variable domain, with the rest looked up from reference TRBV11-2 and TRBJ2-1, is EAGVAQSPRYKIIEKRQSVAFWCNPISGHATLYWYQQILGQGPKLLIQFQNNGVVDDSQLPKDRFSAERLKGVDSTLKIQPAKLEDSAVYLCASSLGSGQVDEQFFGPGTRLTVL.

This chain connects TRBV5-1 to TRBJ2-5, with D unclear. Trimming took 1 base from V and 2 from J, leaving 12 bases between them. Per the germline V gene, CDR1 is SGHRS and CDR2 is YFSETQ. The CDR3 extends over 15 amino acids. This CDR3 is CASSLSFRDQETQYF. The CDR3 nucleotides read TGCGCCAGCAGCTTGTCGTTCAGAGATCAAGAGACCCAGTACTTC.

The chain carries TRBV3-1 (or the pseudogene TRBV3-2) and TRBJ2-2; D perhaps matches TRBD2 (6 bases). This CDR3 comprises 19 residues. Germline lookup yields CDR1 LGHDT and CDR2 YNNKEL (reference sequence). The V and J ends lost 0 bases and 5 bases respectively, with 22 bases between them. CDR3 in amino acids: CASSQDLAGRGTSTGELFF. CDR3 bases: TGTGCCAGCAGCCAAGATCTTGCAGGGCGGGGTACGAGTACCGGGGAGCTGTTTTTT.

This chain links TRBV6-6 with TRBJ1-2, with D perhaps matching TRBD1 (5 bases). The germline V and J ends were trimmed by 6 bases and 2 bases, with 13 bases remaining between them. Germline lookup yields CDR1 MNHNY and CDR2 SVGAGI (reference sequence). This CDR3 contains 14 residues. DNA for the CDR3: TGTGCCAGCAGCTCCCTCCGGGACAACTATGGCTACACCTTC. Its protein is CASSSLRDNYGYTF.

The chain carries TRBV30 and TRBJ2-7; no reliable D call. Looked up from germline, CDR1 is GTSNPN and CDR2 is SVGIG (reference sequence). The CDR3 is made up of 13 amino acids. The V end lost 3 bases, the J end lost 2 bases, and 11 bases lay between the germline ends. The DNA of the CDR3 is TGTGCCTGGAGGGGTGGGTACACCTACGAGCAGTACTTC. This encodes CAWRGGYTYEQYF. Filled out from reference TRBV30 and TRBJ2-7, the complete variable domain reads SQTIHQWPATLVQPVGSPLSLECTVEGTSNPNLYWYRQAAGRGLQLLFYSVGIGQISSEVPQNLSASRPQDRQFILSSKKLLLSDSGFYLCAWRGGYTYEQYFGPGTRLTVT.

The rearrangement joins TRBV28 to TRBJ1-4, with 7 bases aligning to TRBD1. Germline V gives CDR1 MDHEN, CDR2 SYDVKM. CDR3 length: 17 amino acids. J lost 0 bases, V lost 7 bases, and 11 bases had no gene match. The CDR3: CASTPAGTAATNEKLFF. The DNA of the CDR3 is TGTGCCAGCACCCCCGCCGGGACAGCTGCAACTAATGAAAAACTGTTTTTT.

This clone was seen only once. The genes are TRBV11-2 and TRBJ2-2, with TRBD1 as a possible D gene (6 bases). CDR1 SGHAT and CDR2 FQNNGV come from the germline V gene. Trimming took off 5 bases at V and 1 base at J, with 11 bases between the two ends. This CDR3 has 15 residues. The CDR3 DNA reads as TGTGCCAGCAGCGCACAGGGATTGAACACCGGGGAGCTGTTTTTT. The encoded protein is CASSAQGLNTGELFF.

The rearrangement uses TRBV7-2 and TRBJ2-7; 10 bases match TRBD1. The CDR3 is 17 residues long. CDR1 and CDR2 from the germline V gene are SGHTA and FQGNSA. Trimming removed 5 bases from V and 2 bases from J; junction bases left unmatched: 12. The CDR3 DNA is TGTGCCAGCAGCCCAATAGGGAGAGGACAGGGGGCCTACGAGCAGTACTTC. It is translated as CASSPIGRGQGAYEQYF.

The V call is TRBV27, the J call TRBJ1-5; 10 bases are shared with TRBD1. Unmatched junction bases numbered 6, after V lost 6 bases and J lost 4 bases. In germline, CDR1 is MNHEY, CDR2 SMNVEV (reference sequence). The CDR3 is 15 residues long. CDR3 protein: CASSRDRGPNQPQHF. In nucleotides, the CDR3 is TGTGCCAGCAGCCGGGACAGGGGACCAAATCAGCCCCAGCATTTT.

This clone was picked up one time. V is TRBV4-3 and J is TRBJ1-5; D remains unclear. CDR3 size: 16 residues. Germline V gene lookup returns CDR1 LGHNA and CDR2 YSLEER. Trimming removed 2 bases at V and 4 bases at J, with 15 bases between. The CDR3 DNA sequence: TGCGCCAGCAGCCAAAAGGAGTTTAGACCAAATCAGCCCCAGCATTTT. This codes for CASSQKEFRPNQPQHF.

The V gene is TRBV7-8, the J gene TRBJ2-6; D may be TRBD1 or TRBD2 (5 bases each). This CDR3 spans 17 amino acids. Per germline, CDR1 SGHVS and CDR2 FQNEAQ. The V end lost 0 bases, the J end lost 2 bases, and 11 bases lay between the germline ends. The CDR3 DNA sequence: TGTGCCAGCAGCTTAGCCCGGGGCGATGCTGGGGCCAACGTCCTGACTTTC. Translating gives CASSLARGDAGANVLTF.

The V call is TRBV3-1 (or the pseudogene TRBV3-2), the J call TRBJ1-3; the D gene is possibly TRBD1 (5 bases). With 0 bases removed from V and 1 base from J, the gap between germline ends came to 10 bases. Germline V gene sequence: CDR1 LGHDT, CDR2 YNNKEL (reference sequence). CDR3 length: 16 amino acids. The CDR3 nucleotides read TGTGCCAGCAGCCAAGACCACAGGTCTTCTGGAAACACCATATATTTT. Translated: CASSQDHRSSGNTIYF.

The CDR3 sequence is CASRGESRLRYEQYF. In nucleotides, the CDR3 is TGTGCCAGCAGGGGCGAATCCCGGCTGAGATACGAGCAGTACTTC. The rearrangement links TRBV27 to TRBJ2-7; D is ambiguous. V lost 6 bases and J 4 bases, leaving 19 bases between the germline ends. The CDR3 sequence is 15 residues long. Germline V lookup: CDR1 MNHEY, CDR2 SMNVEV (reference sequence).

The chain couples TRBV4-1 to TRBJ1-2, with TRBD1 identical over 9 bases. The CDR3 runs to 15 residues. Trimming cost V 3 bases and J 6 bases; bases outside gene matches: 8. Per germline, CDR1 MGHRA and CDR2 YSYEKL. In DNA, the CDR3 is TGCGCCAGCAGCCAGCGAATACAGGGGGCTAATGGCTACACCTTC. Protein product: CASSQRIQGANGYTF.

This clone was counted at least ten times. The chain has TRBV7-9 and TRBJ1-1, with D possibly matching TRBD1 (6 bases). V lost 1 base and J lost 3, with 9 bases in between. The germline V gene has CDR1 SEHNR and CDR2 FQNEAQ (reference sequence). The CDR3 contains 14 residues. The CDR3 sequence is CASSLVAGDTEAFF. CDR3 bases: TGTGCCAGCAGCTTAGTGGCAGGGGACACTGAAGCTTTCTTT.

The chain joins TRBV10-3 to TRBJ2-4; maybe TRBD2 (6 bases). V lost 0 bases, J lost 3 bases, and 9 bases lay in between. CDR1 is ENHRY and CDR2 is SYGVKD in the germline V gene. The CDR3 is made up of 15 amino acids. This chain's CDR3 is CAISESRDYKNIQYF. The CDR3 DNA sequence: TGTGCCATCAGTGAGTCGCGGGATTACAAAAACATTCAGTACTTC.